This T cell receptor beta chain was recovered during a study of post-analysis software for immune sequencing data. About the research overall: Relapsing-remitting, secondary progressive and progressive-relapsing multiple sclerosis courses were included. Regarding the study as a whole: The study found significantly lower normalized Chao1 diversity in multiple sclerosis patients than in controls. In patients, TRBV5-6, TRBV5-1 and TRBV20-1 belonged to four or five TRBV segments found more frequently than in controls.

This clonotype was seen a single time. The antigen is undetermined. Deletions cut 8 bases from V and 5 bases from J, with 17 bases between. This CDR3 is built from 14 residues. Germline V gene data show CDR1 as SGHRS and CDR2 as YFSETQ. Unique-molecular-identifier-tagged TCR beta cDNA libraries were used. In TCRdb, the PCR reads were re-called with MiXCR into one record per CDR3 protein. The repertoire holds about 810,000 distinct CDR3 sequences, under 70% seen once, with approximately 4.2% in the top ten. The chain recombines TRBV5-1 with TRBJ2-1, with D tentatively TRBD2 (5 bases). The sequenced sample consisted of blood. The sequence was collected from a girl aged 5-17 years with multiple sclerosis. CDR3 nucleotide sequence: TGCGCCAGTCGAACCCCTAGCTTAAACAATGAGCAGTTCTTC. Its protein is CASRTPSLNNEQFF.